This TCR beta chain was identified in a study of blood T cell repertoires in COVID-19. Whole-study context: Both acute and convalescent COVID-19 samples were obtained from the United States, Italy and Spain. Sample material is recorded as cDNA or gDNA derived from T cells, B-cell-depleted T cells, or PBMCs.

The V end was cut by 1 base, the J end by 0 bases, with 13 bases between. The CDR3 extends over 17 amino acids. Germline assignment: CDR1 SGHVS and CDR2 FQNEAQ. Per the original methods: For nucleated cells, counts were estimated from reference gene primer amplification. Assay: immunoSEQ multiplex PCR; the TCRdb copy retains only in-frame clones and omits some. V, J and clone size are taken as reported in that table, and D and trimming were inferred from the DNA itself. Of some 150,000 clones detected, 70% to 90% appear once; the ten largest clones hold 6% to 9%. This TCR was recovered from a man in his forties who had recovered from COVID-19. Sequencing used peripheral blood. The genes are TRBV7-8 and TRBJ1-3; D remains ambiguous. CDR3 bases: TGTGCCAGCAGCTTAGTCCCTCGGGTGAGCTCTGGAAACACCATATATTTT. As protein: CASSLVPRVSSGNTIYF. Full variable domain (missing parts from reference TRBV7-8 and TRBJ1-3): GAGVSQSPRYKVAKRGQDVALRCDPISGHVSLFWYQQALGQGPEFLTYFQNEAQLDKSGLPSDRFFAERPEGSVSTLKIQRTQQEDSAVYLCASSLVPRVSSGNTIYFGEGSWLTVV.